Listed below are T cell receptor beta chains from one sample, sequenced in a study of breast tumors, draining lymph nodes, adjacent tissues. One entry per CDR3 protein, called by TCRdb with MiXCR from the multiplex PCR reads. The table includes around 230,000 distinct CDR3 sequences, 32% detected once. Source material: axillary lymph node tissue. The origin of the receptors is a female donor with breast cancer. Some clones in this sample may be carry-over from other donors' samples. CDR3s include the opening cysteine and the closing phenylalanine or tryptophan. A D gene is named only where the DNA matches it firmly. A row's size may be missing; if present it is once, few, many or a size class.

V gene	J gene	D gene	clone size	CDR3 DNA	CDR3 protein
TRBV6-1	TRBJ1-4	TRBD1	many	TGTGCCAGCAGAGACCTCGACAGGGGGCTGTTTTTT	CASRDLDRGLFF
TRBV7-9	TRBJ1-1	.	many	TGTGCCAGCAGGGGGGTGGGACGGAAGAACACTGAAGCTTTCTTT	CASRGVGRKNTEAFF
TRBV28	TRBJ1-1	TRBD1	few	TGTGCCAGCAGTTCGACAGGGTACACTGAAGCTTTCTTT	CASSSTGYTEAFF
TRBV2	TRBJ1-2	.	.	TGTGCCAGCACCCCGGAAGGGCGATCCTATGGCTACACCTTC	CASTPEGRSYGYTF
TRBV20-1	TRBJ2-5	.	many	TGCAGTGCTCGTACCGGGGCCCAAGAGACCCAGTACTTC	CSARTGAQETQYF
TRBV9	TRBJ2-7	.	.	TGTGCCAGCAGCGTAGATCCGGACAGTACCTACGAGCAGTACTTC	CASSVDPDSTYEQYF
TRBV25-1	TRBJ1-1	TRBD1	few	TGTGCCAGCAGCCAGGGGGGGACCACTGAAGCTTTCTTT	CASSQGGTTEAFF
TRBV2	TRBJ2-7	TRBD1	many	TGTGCCAGCGGCTTGTCTCGACAGGGGAACGAGCAGTACTTC	CASGLSRQGNEQYF
TRBV3-1	TRBJ2-7	.	many	TGTGCCAGCAGCCCAGGGGCCCGCTCCTACGAGCAGTACTTC	CASSPGARSYEQYF
TRBV20-1	TRBJ2-1	.	many	TGCAGTGCTAGTGGCGGAGCTAACAATGAGCAGTTCTTC	CSASGGANNEQFF
TRBV7-8	TRBJ2-2	TRBD2	many	TGTGCCAGCAGCCTAGCGGGAGCCGGGGAGCTGTTTTTT	CASSLAGAGELFF
TRBV29-1	TRBJ2-7	TRBD1	many	TGCAGCGTTGTGGACAGGGGAGACGAGCAGTACTTC	CSVVDRGDEQYF
TRBV7-3	TRBJ2-1	.	many	TGTGCCAGCAGCGCGAACCGGGCCTTATCCTACAATGAGCAGTTCTTC	CASSANRALSYNEQFF
TRBV7-7	TRBJ2-3	.	many	TGTGCTAGCAGCCCCGGAGGGGGCCACGGAGATACGCAGTATTTT	CASSPGGGHGDTQYF
TRBV3-1	TRBJ1-6	TRBD1	many	TGTGCCAGCAGTCCTTACGGGACAGGGAACTCACCCCTCCACTTT	CASSPYGTGNSPLHF
TRBV4-2	TRBJ2-3	.	many	TGTGCCAGCAGCCAAGATAGACGGATCACAGATACGCAGTATTTT	CASSQDRRITDTQYF
TRBV24-1	TRBJ2-3	TRBD2	many	TGTGCCACTACTAGCGGGGGCACAGATACGCAGTATTTT	CATTSGGTDTQYF
TRBV7-9	TRBJ2-6	.	few	TGTGCCAGCAGCTTGGCGGGTGGGGCCAACGTCCTGACTTTC	CASSLAGGANVLTF
TRBV7-9	TRBJ2-7	TRBD2	many	TGTGCCAGCAGCCAACTAGCGGGGGCCTCTGCCGAGCAGTACTTC	CASSQLAGASAEQYF
TRBV28	TRBJ1-5	TRBD1	many	TGTGCCAGCAGTCTGTTGGGACAGTTCAATCAGCCCCAGCATTTT	CASSLLGQFNQPQHF
TRBV6-2/TRBV6-3	TRBJ2-2	.	many	TGTGCCAGCAGTTACTCAGCCGGACAGACGAACACCGGGGAGCTGTTTTTT	CASSYSAGQTNTGELFF
TRBV24-1	TRBJ1-6	.	.	TGTGCCGCGATTGGCCGGGGGCGAAATTCACCCCTCCACTTT	CAAIGRGRNSPLHF
TRBV7-3	TRBJ2-1	TRBD2	many	TGTGCCAGCAGCTTAATACGACTAGCGGGAGGCCGGGGTGAGCAGTTCTTC	CASSLIRLAGGRGEQFF
TRBV19	TRBJ2-6	.	many	TGTGCCAGTAGTATCTGGGCTATCTCTGGGGCCAACGTCCTGACTTTC	CASSIWAISGANVLTF
TRBV5-5	TRBJ2-7	.	many	TGTGCCACCCGGCCGTCCCCAAACGGCGAGCAGTACTTC	CATRPSPNGEQYF
TRBV6-5	TRBJ2-5	.	.	TGTGCCAGCGGTCTATTAGTAGGGCAAGAGACCCAGTACTTT	CASGLLVGQETQYF
TRBV20-1	TRBJ2-1	TRBD2	many	TGCAGTGCGACGACTAGCGGACGGAATGAGCAGTTCTTC	CSATTSGRNEQFF
TRBV28	TRBJ2-3	TRBD2	many	TGTGCCAGCCAAACTAGCGGGAGCACCACAGATACGCAGTATTTT	CASQTSGSTTDTQYF
TRBV2	TRBJ1-1	TRBD1	many	TGTGCCAGCAGGAAGGACAGGCTGCTGGGGGCTTTCTTT	CASRKDRLLGAFF
TRBV5-1	TRBJ2-7	TRBD1	many	TGCGCCAGCAGCTTGGGGTCCGGGACAGGGACCTACGAGCAGTACTTC	CASSLGSGTGTYEQYF
TRBV20-1	TRBJ2-5	TRBD1	.	TGCAGTGCTAGTGTAGTGGTCGGGGACAGGGCTGAGACCCAGTACTTC	CSASVVVGDRAETQYF
TRBV18	TRBJ2-7	.	many	TGTGCCAGCTCGTCACCCCTGGCCGAGCAGTACTTC	CASSSPLAEQYF
TRBV20-1	TRBJ2-4	TRBD2	few	TGCAGTGCTAGAGATTTAGTGCGGGAGGCCTTCGCCAAAAACATTCAGTACTTC	CSARDLVREAFAKNIQYF
TRBV5-8	TRBJ2-5	TRBD1	many	TGTGCCAGCAGCTACGGACAGGGGGAGACCCAGTACTTC	CASSYGQGETQYF
TRBV5-1	TRBJ2-1	.	many	TGCGCCAGCAGCGCGGGATCCTACAATGAGCGGTTCTTC	CASSAGSYNERFF
TRBV10-3	TRBJ2-1	.	.	TGTGCCACCCGGGACAGTCCGGGACTCGGTGCCAATGAGCAGTTCTTC	CATRDSPGLGANEQFF
TRBV6-5	TRBJ2-1	TRBD2	many	TGTGCCACCGGGACTAGCGGAATCAATGAGCAGTTCTTC	CATGTSGINEQFF
TRBV3-1	TRBJ2-2	.	many	TGTGCCAGCAGCACCCGGGCCAGGGAGCTGTTTTTT	CASSTRARELFF
TRBV7-2	TRBJ2-2	.	many	TGTGCCAGCAGCTTAGTTACGGGATTGGCCGGGGAGCTGTTTTTT	CASSLVTGLAGELFF
TRBV19	TRBJ2-1	TRBD2	many	TGTGCCAGTAGGACTAGCGGGAGGGCCGGGGGCAATGAGCAGTTCTTC	CASRTSGRAGGNEQFF
TRBV5-1	TRBJ2-1	TRBD2	many	TGCGCCAGCAGCTTGCGCGCGACTAGCGGAACGAGCTCCTACAATGAGCAGTTCTTC	CASSLRATSGTSSYNEQFF
TRBV11-1	TRBJ2-7	TRBD1	.	TGTGCCGGCAGCTTGGCCAAGGGGATTAGACAGGGGAGCGCCTACGAGCAGTACTTC	CAGSLAKGIRQGSAYEQYF
TRBV4-3	TRBJ2-7	TRBD1	many	TGCGCCAGCAGCCACGAACCGGGACAGGTCTCCTACGAGCAGTACTTC	CASSHEPGQVSYEQYF
TRBV18	TRBJ2-2	.	few	TGTGCCAGCTCACCACGAGAGGGCCCGAACACCGGGGAGCTGTTTTTT	CASSPREGPNTGELFF
TRBV19	TRBJ2-7	TRBD2	many	TGTGCCAGTAGTTTCAGACTAGCGGGAACGTACGAGCAGTACTTC	CASSFRLAGTYEQYF
TRBV6-5	TRBJ2-6	.	many	TGTGCCAGCAGCTGGACGGACAGCTCTGGGGCCAACGTCCTGACTTTC	CASSWTDSSGANVLTF
TRBV20-1	TRBJ2-5	.	.	TGCAGTGCAATCTCTGGGGACCCCCAATCCCAAGAGACCCAGTACTTC	CSAISGDPQSQETQYF
TRBV11-2	TRBJ2-7	.	many	TGTGCCAGCAGCTCCACGGCGCTGTCCTACGAGCAGTACTTC	CASSSTALSYEQYF
TRBV6-2/TRBV6-3	TRBJ2-7	.	few	TGTGCCAGCAGTCACGGCGGGTCTCGCTACGAGCAGTACTTC	CASSHGGSRYEQYF
TRBV2	TRBJ2-1	.	many	TGTGCCAGCAGGGGGGGCGGAGCCTCCTACAATGAGCAGTTCTTC	CASRGGGASYNEQFF